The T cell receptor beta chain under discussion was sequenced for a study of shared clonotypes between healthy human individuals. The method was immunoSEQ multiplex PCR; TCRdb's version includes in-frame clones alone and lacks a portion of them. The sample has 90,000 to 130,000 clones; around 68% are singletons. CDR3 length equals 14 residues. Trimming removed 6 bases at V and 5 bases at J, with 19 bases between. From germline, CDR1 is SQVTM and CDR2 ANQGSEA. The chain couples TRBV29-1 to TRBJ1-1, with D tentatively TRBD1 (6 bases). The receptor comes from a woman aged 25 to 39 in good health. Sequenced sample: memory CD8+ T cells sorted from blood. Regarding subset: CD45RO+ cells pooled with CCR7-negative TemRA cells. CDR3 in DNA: TGCAGCGTGGGGGGGGCCACAGGTGGAACTGAAGCTTTCTTT. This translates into CSVGGATGGTEAFF.